This entry lists 10 T cell receptor beta chains sequenced from one sample in a study of blood T cell repertoires in COVID-19. Data came from immunoSEQ multiplex PCR; TCRdb stores just in-frame clones and leaves some out. The sample contains some 100,000 clones, about 90% of which appear only once. Sequencing was done on a sample of peripheral blood. These TCRs come from a human donor in a cohort sampled during active COVID-19.

The rearrangement uses TRBV11-2 and TRBJ2-7, with D perhaps TRBD2 (5 bases). CDR1 is SGHAT and CDR2 is FQNNGV in the germline V gene. Trimming took off 1 base at V and 0 bases at J, with 7 bases between the two ends. CDR3 length: 14 residues. CDR3 bases: TGTGCCAGCAGCTTAGGACTAATCTCCTACGAGCAGTACTTC. Its protein is CASSLGLISYEQYF. Based on the CDR3 plus reference TRBV11-2 and TRBJ2-7, the full variable domain is EAGVAQSPRYKIIEKRQSVAFWCNPISGHATLYWYQQILGQGPKLLIQFQNNGVVDDSQLPKDRFSAERLKGVDSTLKIQPAKLEDSAVYLCASSLGLISYEQYFGPGTRLTVT.

V and J are TRBV5-5 and TRBJ2-6; D possibly corresponds to TRBD1 (5 bases). This CDR3 has 18 amino acids. Germline values: CDR1 SGHKS, CDR2 YYEKEE (reference sequence). The V end was cut by 4 bases, the J end by 2 bases, with 19 bases between. Written as DNA, the CDR3 is TGTGCCAGCAGCCACGTTTCGCAGGGTCTGGCTGGGGCCAACGTCCTGACTTTC. Translated: CASSHVSQGLAGANVLTF. The variable domain in full, with the rest retrieved from reference TRBV5-5 and TRBJ2-6, is DAGVTQSPTHLIKTRGQQVTLRCSPISGHKSVSWYQQVLGQGPQFIFQYYEKEERGRGNFPDRFSARQFPNYSSELNVNALLLGDSALYLCASSHVSQGLAGANVLTFGAGSRLTVL.

The rearrangement uses TRBV3-1 (or the pseudogene TRBV3-2) and TRBJ2-5, with D possibly being TRBD1 (6 bases). V was shortened by 1 base and J by 5 bases, with 17 bases between the two germline ends. This CDR3 is 16 amino acids long. In germline, CDR1 is LGHDT, CDR2 YNNKEL (reference sequence). The CDR3 bases are TGTGCCAGCAGCCAAGTTTGGGGTAGGACAGTCGAGACCCAGTACTTC. Translating gives CASSQVWGRTVETQYF.

The chain has TRBV11-2 and TRBJ1-6; D unresolved. The CDR3 contains 17 residues. CDR1 and CDR2 (germline): SGHAT, FQNNGV. Trimming cost V 5 bases and J 0 bases, with 14 bases left between them. The CDR3 coding sequence is TGTGCCAGCAGCCGAGACCGGGTTAGCTCCTATAATTCACCCCTCCACTTT. Translated: CASSRDRVSSYNSPLHF.

The gene calls are TRBV5-8 and TRBJ1-5, with D unclear. The CDR3 length is 14 residues. Germline V lookup: CDR1 SGHTS, CDR2 YDEGEE. V shed 0 bases and J shed 4 bases, with 8 bases lying between them. CDR3 sequence (DNA): TGTGCCAGCAGCTTGGGCAGAACGAATCAGCCCCAGCATTTT. Amino acids: CASSLGRTNQPQHF.

V and J are TRBV12-5 and TRBJ2-7; no clear D. Trimming took 2 bases from V and 5 from J, leaving 10 bases between them. In germline, CDR1 is LGHNT, CDR2 FRNRAP. The CDR3 is made up of 13 amino acids. CDR3 loop: CASGLYGPNEQYF. The CDR3 DNA reads TGTGCTAGTGGTTTGTACGGTCCGAACGAGCAGTACTTC.

This chain's CDR3 is CASSKGTSGVDTQYF. The CDR3 coding sequence is TGTGCCAGCAGCAAAGGGACTAGCGGGGTAGATACGCAGTATTTT. The rearrangement links TRBV9 to TRBJ2-3, with TRBD2 identical over 13 bases. J was trimmed by 5 bases and V by 4 bases; bases with no gene match: 4. The germline CDR1 and CDR2 sequences are SGDLS and YYNGEE. The CDR3 has 15 residues.

The rearrangement links TRBV6-5 to TRBJ2-7, with 7 bases fitting TRBD2. The CDR3 runs to 15 residues. Germline values: CDR1 MNHEY, CDR2 SVGAGI. V gave up 4 bases and J gave up 3 bases; unmatched junction bases: 9. CDR3 nucleotides: TGTGCCAGCAGTTCTCTAGCGGTTGGGAACTACGAGCAGTACTTC. This encodes CASSSLAVGNYEQYF.

The chain combines TRBV24-1 with TRBJ2-1, with 10 bases that match TRBD2. Trimming took 3 bases from V and 5 from J; bases not matched to a gene: 9. Germline assignment: CDR1 KGHDR and CDR2 SFDVKD. The CDR3 has 17 residues. The CDR3 nucleotides are TGTGCCACCAGTGATCCCCGCGGTAGCGGGAGGCACAATGAGCAGTTCTTC. This translates into CATSDPRGSGRHNEQFF.

The chain employs TRBV28 and TRBJ1-2; a possible D gene is TRBD1 (6 bases). Germline assignment: CDR1 MDHEN and CDR2 SYDVKM. This CDR3 has 14 residues. Trimming removed 3 bases from V and 3 bases from J, with 11 bases in between. CDR3 in amino acids: CASSFGRGYYGYTF. The CDR3 DNA follows: TGTGCCAGCAGTTTTGGCAGGGGTTACTATGGCTACACCTTC.